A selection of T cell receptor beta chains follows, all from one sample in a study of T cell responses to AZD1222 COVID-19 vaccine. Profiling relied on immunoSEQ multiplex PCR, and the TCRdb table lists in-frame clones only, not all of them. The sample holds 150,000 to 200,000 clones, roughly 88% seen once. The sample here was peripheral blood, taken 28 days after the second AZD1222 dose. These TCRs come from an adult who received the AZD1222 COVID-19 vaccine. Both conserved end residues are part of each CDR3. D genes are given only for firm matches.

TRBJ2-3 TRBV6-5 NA CASTGPLGADTQYF
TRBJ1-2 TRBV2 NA CASQAGGKDYGYTF
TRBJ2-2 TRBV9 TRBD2 CASFPGLAGGLPNTGELFF
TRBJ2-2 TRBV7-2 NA CASSLVAGANTGELFF
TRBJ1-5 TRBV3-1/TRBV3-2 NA CASSLGVNQPQHF
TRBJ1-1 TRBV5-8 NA CASSWTQGVSTEAFF
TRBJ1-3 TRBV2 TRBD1 CASSLTGALSGNTIYF
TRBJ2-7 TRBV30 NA CAWSLAGGEQYF
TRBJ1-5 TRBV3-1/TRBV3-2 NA CASSQGANSNQPQHF
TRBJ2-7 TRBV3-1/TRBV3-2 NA CASSQDLGARYF
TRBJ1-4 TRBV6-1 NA CASSEVAVRSSGSEKLFF
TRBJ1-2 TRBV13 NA CASTVANYGYTF
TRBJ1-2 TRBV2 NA CASSARTANNYGYTF
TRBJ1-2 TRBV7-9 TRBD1 CASRPGTASMGYTF
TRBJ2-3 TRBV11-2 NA CASSYRRTVSADTQYF
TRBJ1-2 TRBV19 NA CASSTQDSQGSSYGYTF
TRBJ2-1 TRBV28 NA CASSTAVFNEQFF
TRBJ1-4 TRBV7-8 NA CASSLGGGNEKLFF
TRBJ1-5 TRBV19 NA CASSTGPLYRVNQPQHF
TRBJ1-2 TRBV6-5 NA CASSYMGGDANYGYTF
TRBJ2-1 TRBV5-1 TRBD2 CASRSGTSGYNEQFF
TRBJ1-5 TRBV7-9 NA CASSSGKAASNQPQHF
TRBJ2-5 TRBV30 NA CAWSAGGETQYF
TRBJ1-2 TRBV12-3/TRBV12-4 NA CASRVNYGYTF
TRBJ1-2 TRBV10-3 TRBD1 CAISEGTGGYYGYTF
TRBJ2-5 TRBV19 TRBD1 CASSIESGTGGRETQYF
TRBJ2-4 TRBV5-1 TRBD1 CASSLDLGGNKNIQYF
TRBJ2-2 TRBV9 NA CASSPGTRFTGELFF
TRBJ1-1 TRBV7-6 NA CASSLNDRIWQIVSANTEAFF
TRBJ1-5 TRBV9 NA CASSVDAGMINQPQHF
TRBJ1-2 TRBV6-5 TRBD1 CATHPGGEFYGYTF
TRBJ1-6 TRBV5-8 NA CASSAGNGNSPLHF
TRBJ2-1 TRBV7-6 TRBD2 CASSTSGSSLEQFF
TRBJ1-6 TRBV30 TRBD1 CAWSEGQGGSPLHF
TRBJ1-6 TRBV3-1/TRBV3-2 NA CASSQAGPGERRNSPLHF
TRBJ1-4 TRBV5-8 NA CASRSGQIGGEKLFF
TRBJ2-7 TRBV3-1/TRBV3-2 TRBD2 CASSQARGLTSGVKYF
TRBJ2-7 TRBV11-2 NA CASSLDPGYEQYF
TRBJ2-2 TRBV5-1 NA CASSPVGEATGELFF
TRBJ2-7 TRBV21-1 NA CASSHRGPYEQYF
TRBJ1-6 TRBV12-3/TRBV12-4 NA CASSFGETPLHF
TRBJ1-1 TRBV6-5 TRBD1 CASSTGGTEAFF